Listed here are 19 T cell receptor beta chains from one sample, sequenced in a study of response to subunit inactivated influenza vaccine (dated by TCRdb to the late 2010s). Receptor libraries were prepared by RT-PCR. TCRdb shows the sequencer as Illumina HiSeq 2500. TCRdb trimmed public reads at Q25 via fastp, called clones via MiXCR and kept in-frame beta chains. Every entry covers one CDR3 protein and lists the most common genes and DNA from its rows. The sample table holds some 300,000 distinct CDR3 sequences, of which 22% were seen once. Clones ranked in the top ten supply approximately 10% of the sample. The source was PBMCs from blood, collected about 20 months after vaccination. Receptors were obtained from a man aged 45 to 70 who received an inactivated influenza vaccine. Donor details come from another sample of the same person, matched by shared clones.

This clonotype was observed many times. The chain is built from TRBV20-1 and TRBJ1-5, with 12 nucleotides matching TRBD1. The CDR3 is made up of 16 amino acids. CDR1 and CDR2 from the germline V gene are DFQATT and SNEGSKA (reference sequence). V dropped 5 bases and J dropped 0; count of bases not matched to a gene: 5. CDR3 region: CSAGTGGRGSNQPQHF. CDR3 DNA: TGCAGTGCTGGGACAGGGGGCAGGGGTAGCAATCAGCCCCAGCATTTT.

This chain joins TRBV6-2 or TRBV6-3 and TRBJ1-5; no clear D gene. Germline CDR1 is MNHEY and CDR2 is SVGEGT. The length of the CDR3 is 14 residues. V was pared by 1 base and J by 6 bases, with 10 bases between. This CDR3 reads CASSYFGSSQPQHF. DNA for the CDR3: TGTGCCAGCAGTTACTTCGGATCAAGTCAGCCCCAGCATTTT.

This clonotype was observed a handful of times. The chain uses TRBV4-2 and TRBJ1-5; D remains ambiguous. Germline lookup yields CDR1 LGHNA and CDR2 YNFKEQ. This CDR3 is 14 amino acids long. Trimming stripped 1 base from V and 5 bases from J, with 9 bases between. The DNA of the CDR3 is TGTGCCAGCAGCCAAGGAGGAACGGATCAGCCCCAGCATTTT. This codes for CASSQGGTDQPQHF.

V is TRBV28 and J is TRBJ2-1; D is undetermined. CDR1 MDHEN and CDR2 SYDVKM come from the germline V gene. The CDR3 is 12 residues long. Between the trimmed V and J ends, which lost 6 bases and 8 bases, there was a span of 11 bases. The CDR3 nucleotides read TGTGCCAGCAGATCCGCCCATTATGAGCAGTTCTTC. Its protein is CASRSAHYEQFF.

The chain couples TRBV4-3 to TRBJ2-3; 12 bases agree with TRBD2. The CDR3 runs to 18 residues. Losses at the gene ends were 1 base for V and 1 base for J; bases not matched to a gene: 6. Germline CDR1 reads LGHNA; CDR2 reads YSLEER. CDR3 sequence (DNA): TGCGCCAGCAGCCAAGGGCTAGCGGGAGGGCCCGGCACAGATACGCAGTATTTT. Translated, it gives CASSQGLAGGPGTDTQYF.

The chain recombines TRBV6-2 or TRBV6-3 with TRBJ1-1; 9 bases agree with TRBD1. Germline CDR1 reads MNHEY; CDR2 reads SVGEGT. The CDR3 sequence is 16 residues long. Trimming cost V 5 bases and J 4 bases; bases outside gene matches: 11. DNA for the CDR3: TGTGCCAGCAGTACCAGGGACAGGGTCGTTGTCACTGAAGCTTTCTTT. Protein: CASSTRDRVVVTEAFF.

The rearrangement links TRBV7-6 to TRBJ2-2; the D gene is possibly TRBD1 (5 bases). Trimming took 5 bases from V and 0 from J, leaving 10 bases between them. CDR1 SGHVS and CDR2 FNYEAQ come from the germline V gene. The CDR3 has 15 amino acids. Here the CDR3 reads CASSEVGANTGELFF. The CDR3 coding sequence is TGTGCCAGCAGCGAAGTAGGGGCGAACACCGGGGAGCTGTTTTTT.

This clonotype was seen more than once but under ten times. The chain has TRBV5-4 and TRBJ2-5, with 7 positions matching TRBD1. There are 15 residues in the CDR3. The V gene end was trimmed by 4 bases and the J gene end by 7 bases; junction bases not matched to a gene: 13. CDR1 SGHNT and CDR2 YYREEE come from the germline V gene (reference sequence). The CDR3 loop is CASSPGTAALVTQYF. The CDR3 bases are TGTGCCAGCAGCCCCGGGACAGCGGCGCTTGTGACCCAGTACTTC.

A few counts support this clonotype. The genes are TRBV4-3 and TRBJ2-5; D remains unclear. The CDR3 covers 15 residues. Per germline, CDR1 LGHNA and CDR2 YSLEER. The ends were cut back, 1 base at V and 2 bases at J, with 11 bases in the middle. CDR3 sequence: CASSQVSGIQETQYF. In DNA form, the CDR3 reads TGCGCCAGCAGCCAAGTTTCAGGTATACAAGAGACCCAGTACTTC.

This clonotype was picked up a small number of times. The rearrangement uses TRBV4-1 and TRBJ1-1; D gene unclear. The V and J ends lost 0 bases and 5 bases respectively, with 10 bases between them. CDR3 length: 14 residues. Germline V gives CDR1 MGHRA, CDR2 YSYEKL. The CDR3 loop reads CASSQEMGRTEAFF. The DNA for the CDR3 is TGCGCCAGCAGCCAAGAGATGGGTAGAACTGAAGCTTTCTTT.

About this clonotype: A read error may account for a junction end that differs from germline. The chain couples TRBV20-1 to TRBJ2-5, with 7 bases that match TRBD2. The CDR3 runs 10 residues. Germline-derived CDR1 and CDR2 are DFQATT and SNEGSKA (reference sequence). The CDR3 DNA reads as TGCAGTGCCTTCGGGGGGACCTTACACTTC. This sequence encodes CSAFGGTLHF.

This clonotype occurred a few times. J is TRBJ1-1 and V is TRBV7-2, with 8 nucleotides matching TRBD1. Trimming cost V 5 bases and J 8 bases; bases outside gene matches: 10. CDR1 and CDR2 from the germline V gene are SGHTA and FQGNSA. The CDR3 extends over 14 amino acids. CDR3 in amino acids: CASSPPPGGGEAFF. The CDR3 DNA is TGTGCCAGCAGCCCCCCCCCAGGGGGCGGGGAAGCTTTCTTT.

A few counts support this clonotype. V gene TRBV4-1 combines with J gene TRBJ1-2, with 10 positions matching TRBD1. The CDR3 runs to 22 residues. Looked up from germline, CDR1 is MGHRA and CDR2 is YSYEKL. Trimming removed 1 base from V and 0 bases from J; junction bases left unmatched: 20. The CDR3 sequence is CASSQGGLRLPGQGPSNYGYTF. The CDR3 DNA is TGCGCCAGCAGCCAAGGGGGACTACGACTCCCGGGACAGGGGCCCTCTAACTATGGCTACACCTTC.

V is TRBV29-1 and J is TRBJ1-2, with TRBD1 matching over 9 bases. CDR3 length: 12 amino acids. The V and J ends lost 4 bases and 7 bases, in that order; junction bases with no gene match: 4. From germline, CDR1 is SQVTM and CDR2 ANQGSEA. This chain's CDR3 is CSVAGTGSGYTF. In nucleotides, the CDR3 is TGCAGCGTTGCGGGGACAGGGAGTGGCTACACCTTC.

The chain combines TRBV11-2 with TRBJ1-3, with D uncertain. Germline values: CDR1 SGHAT, CDR2 FQNNGV. The CDR3 sequence is 15 residues long. V was cut by 4 bases and J by 4 bases, with 14 bases left in between. The CDR3 is CASSSLGGQGNTIYF. The CDR3 DNA is TGTGCCAGCAGCTCCCTGGGAGGGCAGGGAAACACCATATATTTT.

In its sample, this clonotype was seen a few times. The rearrangement links TRBV20-1 to TRBJ1-6; 9 nucleotides match TRBD1. The CDR3 is made up of 14 amino acids. Germline assignment: CDR1 DFQATT and CDR2 SNEGSKA (reference sequence). J lost 6 bases, V lost 4 bases, and 4 bases had no gene match. CDR3 sequence reads: CSATTGQGNSPLHF. The CDR3 DNA is TGCAGTGCTACGACGGGACAGGGTAATTCACCCCTCCACTTT.

This chain uses TRBV2 with TRBJ2-7, with D perhaps matching TRBD2 (6 bases). V dropped 10 bases and J dropped 4 bases, with 14 bases sitting between them. Germline CDR1 SNHLY, CDR2 FYNNEI. The CDR3 is made up of 12 amino acids. As DNA, the CDR3 is TGTGCCACCTCGGGCGGGACTTACGAGCAGTACTTC. It yields the protein CATSGGTYEQYF.

This clonotype was recorded a few times. The chain employs TRBV10-2 and TRBJ1-2, with 12 bases identical to TRBD1. The germline V gene encodes CDR1 WSHSY and CDR2 SAAADI. CDR3 length: 14 residues. Germline trimming cut 6 bases from V and 4 bases from J; bases unmatched to any gene: 3. DNA of the CDR3: TGCGCCAGCAGCGTGGGACAGGGGGCCTATGGCTACACCTTC. This codes for CASSVGQGAYGYTF.

There are a few counts of this clonotype. The chain couples TRBV5-1 to TRBJ1-6, with D possibly TRBD1 on 5 matching bases. In germline, CDR1 is SGHRS, CDR2 YFSETQ. The CDR3 is 15 amino acids. V lost 0 bases and J lost 7, with 11 bases in between. The CDR3 coding sequence is TGCGCCAGCAGCTTGGGTGACAGCTGGAATTCACCCCTCCACTTT. This translates into CASSLGDSWNSPLHF. Using reference TRBV5-1 and TRBJ1-6 for the parts outside the CDR3, the full variable domain is KAGVTQTPRYLIKTRGQQVTLSCSPISGHRSVSWYQQTPGQGLQFLFEYFSETQRNKGNFPGRFSGRQFSNSRSEMNVSTLELGDSALYLCASSLGDSWNSPLHFGNGTRLTVT.